This passage covers 11 T cell receptor beta chains from one sample sequenced in a study of cytomegalovirus exposure and HLA in healthy donors (dated by TCRdb to 2015 to 2018). The library was built by means of the immunoSEQ multiplex PCR assay. TCRdb provides this immuneACCESS table in a form limited to in-frame rearrangements. Some clones are lacking; in checked studies, under half of them reflect an unresolved V gene, and why the rest are absent is not known. In all, the sample holds over 200,000 clones, and around 90% of those were seen once. Clones ranked in the top ten supply under 0.45% of the sample. The sequencing input was PBMCs. The receptors come from a woman aged 18-30 years in good health and CMV-seronegative.

Worth noting for this clone: One junction end does not reproduce the germline sequence, and a read error may be involved. The same CDR3 is also encoded by other DNA sequences in this sample. V gene TRBV29-1 combines with J gene TRBJ2-3; D unclear. Germline V gives CDR1 SQVTM, CDR2 ANQGSEA. The CDR3 extends over 13 amino acids. This chain's CDR3 is CSVEWHSTDTQYF. Written as DNA, the CDR3 is TGCAGCGTTGAATGGCACAGCACGGATACGCAGTATTTT.

This clone turned up a few times. The V and J genes are TRBV4-1 and TRBJ2-7, with unresolved D. This CDR3 spans 14 amino acids. Germline V gene data show CDR1 as MGHRA and CDR2 as YSYEKL. With 0 bases removed from V and 3 bases from J, the gap between germline ends came to 9 bases. The CDR3 coding sequence is TGCGCCAGCAGCCAAGACCGGGTGGACTACGAGCAGTACTTC. As protein: CASSQDRVDYEQYF.

CDR3 residues: CASSVETGRIEDTQYF. In nucleotides, the CDR3 is TGTGCCAGTAGTGTGGAGACAGGGCGTATCGAAGATACGCAGTATTTT. This sequence joins TRBV19 and TRBJ2-3; 7 nucleotides line up with TRBD1. This CDR3 region has 16 residues. The germline CDR1 and CDR2 sequences are LNHDA and SQIVND (reference sequence). The junction had 13 bases not matched to a gene; V was cut back by 5 bases and J by 5 bases.

The chain recombines TRBV28 with TRBJ1-4; D uncertain. V dropped 3 bases and J dropped 12 bases, with 11 bases sitting between them. CDR3 length equals 12 residues. The V gene's germline CDR1 is MDHEN and CDR2 SYDVKM. DNA of the CDR3: TGTGCCAGCAGTTTGAGAAAGGGAGAACTGTTTTTT. Translation gives CASSLRKGELFF. The full variable domain, rest sourced from reference TRBV28 and TRBJ1-4, is DVKVTQSSRYLVKRTGEKVFLECVQDMDHENMFWYRQDPGLGLRLIYFSYDVKMKEKGDIPEGYSVSREKKERFSLILESASTNQTSMYLCASSLRKGELFFGSGTQLSVL.

J is TRBJ1-5 and V is TRBV6-5, with 7 nucleotides matching TRBD1. The CDR3 loop spans 14 amino acids. CDR1 MNHEY and CDR2 SVGAGI come from the germline V gene. Trimming at V came to 6 bases and at J to 1 base, leaving 3 bases not matched to a gene. The CDR3 coding sequence is TGTGCCAGCAGACCACAGGGGAGCAATCAGCCCCAGCATTTT. This codes for CASRPQGSNQPQHF.

To note about this clone: The sample has other DNA sequences that encode this CDR3 too. The V gene is TRBV5-4, the J gene TRBJ1-4, with a weak D call TRBD1 (6 bases). The CDR3 spans 14 residues. Germline V gives CDR1 SGHNT, CDR2 YYREEE (reference sequence). V was cut by 3 bases and J by 0 bases, with 6 bases left in between. CDR3 region: CASSSGATNEKLFF. Here the CDR3 DNA reads TGTGCCAGCAGCTCAGGGGCAACTAATGAAAAACTGTTTTTT.

The chain combines TRBV10-2 with TRBJ2-5; 7 nucleotides line up with TRBD2. This CDR3 has 15 amino acids. With 3 bases clipped from V and 1 base from J, the junction kept 5 bases outside the gene matches. Germline V gene sequence: CDR1 WSHSY, CDR2 SAAADI. This chain's CDR3 is CASSDGSGGQETQYF. The DNA of the CDR3 is TGCGCCAGCAGTGACGGATCGGGGGGCCAAGAGACCCAGTACTTC.

The count of this clone is one. The DNA for the CDR3 is TGCGCCAGCAGCCAAGATATTGCTCTCAGGGGGCTATCAGGGGAGACCCAGTACTTC. This gives the protein CASSQDIALRGLSGETQYF. The genes are TRBV4-1 and TRBJ2-5, with 8 positions matching TRBD1. This CDR3 comprises 19 residues. From germline, CDR1 is MGHRA and CDR2 YSYEKL. Unmatched junction bases numbered 17, after V lost 0 bases and J lost 5 bases.

The chain couples TRBV7-2 to TRBJ2-5; 14 positions agree with TRBD2. V gave up 4 bases and J gave up 5 bases; unmatched junction bases: 9. The CDR3 has 17 residues. Germline assignment: CDR1 SGHTA and CDR2 FQGNSA. The CDR3 DNA reads TGTGCCAGCAGCTCCAGACTAGCGGGGGGGCTACGTGAGACCCAGTACTTC. This codes for CASSSRLAGGLRETQYF.

This sequence joins TRBV9 and TRBJ2-2; TRBD2 matches at 9 bases. V trimming: 4 bases; J trimming: 1 base; junction bases outside the gene matches: 5. This CDR3 has 16 residues. Germline CDR1 reads SGDLS; CDR2 reads YYNGEE. CDR3 amino acids: CASSPQAGGNTGELFF. The DNA for the CDR3 is TGTGCCAGCAGCCCCCAAGCGGGGGGGAACACCGGGGAGCTGTTTTTT.

The chain has TRBV5-1 and TRBJ2-2; 9 nucleotides match TRBD2. The germline V gene encodes CDR1 SGHRS and CDR2 YFSETQ. Trimming took 0 bases from V and 4 from J; bases not matched to a gene: 10. This CDR3 comprises 18 residues. The chain's CDR3 is CASSLVAGGARGTGELFF. The CDR3 nucleotides read TGCGCCAGCAGCTTGGTTGCGGGGGGGGCGCGAGGCACCGGGGAGCTGTTTTTT.